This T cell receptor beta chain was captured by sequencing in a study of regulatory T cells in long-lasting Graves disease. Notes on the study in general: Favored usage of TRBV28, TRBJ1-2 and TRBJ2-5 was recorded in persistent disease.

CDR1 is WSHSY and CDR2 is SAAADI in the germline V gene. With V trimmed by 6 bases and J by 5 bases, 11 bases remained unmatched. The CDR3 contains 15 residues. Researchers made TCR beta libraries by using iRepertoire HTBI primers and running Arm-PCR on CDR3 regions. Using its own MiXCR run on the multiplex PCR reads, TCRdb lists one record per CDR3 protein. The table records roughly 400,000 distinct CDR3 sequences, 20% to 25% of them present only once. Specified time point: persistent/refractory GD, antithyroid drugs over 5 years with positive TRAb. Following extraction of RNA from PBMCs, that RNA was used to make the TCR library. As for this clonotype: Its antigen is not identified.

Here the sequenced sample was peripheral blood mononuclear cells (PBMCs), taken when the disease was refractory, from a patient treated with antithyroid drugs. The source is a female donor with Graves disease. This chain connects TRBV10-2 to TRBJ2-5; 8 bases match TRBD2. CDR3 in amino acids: CASSESGTSTETQYF. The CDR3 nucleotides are TGCGCCAGCAGCGAATCCGGGACTAGTACTGAGACCCAGTACTTC.